This is a list of T cell receptor beta chains from one sample in a study of T cells after posttransplantation cyclophosphamide. Profiling relied on immunoSEQ multiplex PCR, and the TCRdb table lists in-frame clones only, not all of them. The data contain some 53,000 clones, roughly 84% of them seen just once; the ten biggest clones take up approximately 2.8%. Sequencing used PBMCs. These receptors all come from a man aged 25 to 40 with a blood cancer, CMV-positive, and with a related stem cell donor. Both conserved end residues are part of each CDR3. The D gene is left open where the match is weak. Not every row has a clone size; where given, it reads once, few, many or a size class.

-	-	14	TRBV7-9	TRBJ2-3	TGTGCCAGCAGCTTAGTGATGGCGGCGGATACGCAGTATTTT	CASSLVMAADTQYF
TRBD1	-	17	TRBV29-1	TRBJ1-5	TGCAGCGTTATGGGACAGGGGGCCGGGTTCGGCAATCAGCCCCAGCATTTT	CSVMGQGAGFGNQPQHF
-	-	14	TRBV27	TRBJ2-1	TGTGCCAGCAGCGTGACTCGCATAGTGAATGAGCAGTTCTTC	CASSVTRIVNEQFF
TRBD1	-	15	TRBV6-1	TRBJ1-2	TGTGCCAGCGGGACAGGCCAAGGGTTAGGCTATGGCTACACCTTC	CASGTGQGLGYGYTF
-	-	14	TRBV6-1	TRBJ1-2	TGTGCCACCATATTGACAGGAAAATCCTATGGCTACACCTTC	CATILTGKSYGYTF
-	-	13	TRBV7-3	TRBJ2-2	TGTGCCAGCAGCAGGGGTCTGACCGGGGAGCTGTTTTTT	CASSRGLTGELFF
-	-	14	TRBV6-5	TRBJ2-7	TGTGCCAGCACCCGGGAGTGGGGATCCTACGAGCAGTACTTC	CASTREWGSYEQYF
-	many	12	TRBV29-1	TRBJ1-1	TGCAGCGTTGCCGAGGGTAGGACTGAAGCTTTCTTT	CSVAEGRTEAFF
-	few	12	TRBV28	TRBJ2-1	TGTGCCAGCAGTACCCCGGGACTTCCGCAGTTCTTC	CASSTPGLPQFF
-	once	15	TRBV9	TRBJ2-5	TGTGCCAGCAGCGTAGCTCCCGGGGTGGGGGAGACCCAGTACTTC	CASSVAPGVGETQYF
TRBD2	-	16	TRBV6-6	TRBJ2-3	TGTGCCAGCAGCGTAGTCACTAGCGGGAGGGCAGATACGCAGTATTTT	CASSVVTSGRADTQYF
-	-	15	TRBV6-5	TRBJ1-1	TGTGCCAGCAGTTACTCGTTTTCGGCGGGTAAAGAAGCTTTCTTT	CASSYSFSAGKEAFF